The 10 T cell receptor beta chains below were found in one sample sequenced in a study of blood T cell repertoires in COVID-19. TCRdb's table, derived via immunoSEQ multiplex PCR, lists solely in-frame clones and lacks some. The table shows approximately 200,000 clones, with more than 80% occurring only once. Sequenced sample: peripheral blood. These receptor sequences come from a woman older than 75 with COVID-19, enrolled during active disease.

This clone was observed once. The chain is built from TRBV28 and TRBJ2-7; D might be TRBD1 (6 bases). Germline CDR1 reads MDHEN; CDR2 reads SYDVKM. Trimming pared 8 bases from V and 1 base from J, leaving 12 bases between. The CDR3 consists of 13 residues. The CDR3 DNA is TGTGCCAGCCAACAGGGCCGGTCCTACGAGCAGTACTTC. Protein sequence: CASQQGRSYEQYF.

The CDR3: CASSNRQGSGNTIYF. CDR3 bases: TGTGCCAGCAGCAATAGACAGGGTAGTGGAAACACCATATATTTT. This chain connects TRBV7-6 to TRBJ1-3, with TRBD1 identical over 7 bases. The CDR3 covers 15 residues. From germline, CDR1 is SGHVS and CDR2 FNYEAQ. V lost 5 bases to trimming and J lost 3 bases; unmatched junction nucleotides: 7.

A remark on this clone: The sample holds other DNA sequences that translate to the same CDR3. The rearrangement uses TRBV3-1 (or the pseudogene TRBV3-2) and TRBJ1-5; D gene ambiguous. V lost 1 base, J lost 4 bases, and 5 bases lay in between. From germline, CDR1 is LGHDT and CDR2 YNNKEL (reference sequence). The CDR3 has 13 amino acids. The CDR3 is CASSQGGNQPQHF. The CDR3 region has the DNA TGTGCCAGCAGCCAAGGAGGGAATCAGCCCCAGCATTTT.

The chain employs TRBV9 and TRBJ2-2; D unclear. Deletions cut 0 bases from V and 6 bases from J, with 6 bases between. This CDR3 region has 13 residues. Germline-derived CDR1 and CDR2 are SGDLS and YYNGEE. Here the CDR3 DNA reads TGTGCCAGCAGCGTAGAGTACTCCGGGGAGCTGTTTTTT. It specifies CASSVEYSGELFF.

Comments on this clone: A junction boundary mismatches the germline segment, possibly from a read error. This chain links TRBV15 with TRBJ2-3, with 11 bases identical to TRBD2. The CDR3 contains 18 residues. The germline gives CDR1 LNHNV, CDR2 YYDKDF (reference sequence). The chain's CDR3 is CASSPGLAAKFGTDTQYF. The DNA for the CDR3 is TGTGCCTCCAGCCCGGGACTAGCGGCTAAGTTCGGCACAGATACGCAGTATTTT.

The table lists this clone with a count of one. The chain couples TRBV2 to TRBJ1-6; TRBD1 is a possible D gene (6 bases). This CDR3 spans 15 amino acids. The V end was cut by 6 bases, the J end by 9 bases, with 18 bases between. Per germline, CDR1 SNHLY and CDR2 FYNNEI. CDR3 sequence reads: CASRLQGNAVSPLHF. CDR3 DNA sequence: TGTGCCAGCAGGTTACAGGGTAATGCTGTTTCACCCCTCCACTTT.

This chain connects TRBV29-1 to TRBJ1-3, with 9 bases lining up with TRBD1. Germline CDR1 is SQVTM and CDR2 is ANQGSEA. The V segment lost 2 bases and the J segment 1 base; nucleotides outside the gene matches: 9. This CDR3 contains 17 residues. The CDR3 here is CSVEIWTGEWSGNTIYF. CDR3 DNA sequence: TGCAGCGTTGAAATTTGGACAGGGGAATGGTCTGGAAACACCATATATTTT.

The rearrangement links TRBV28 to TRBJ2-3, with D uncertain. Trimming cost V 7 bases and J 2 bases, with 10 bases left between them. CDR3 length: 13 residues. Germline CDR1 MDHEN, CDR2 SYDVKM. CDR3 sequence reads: CASISPSTDTQYF. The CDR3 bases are TGTGCCAGCATTTCCCCTTCCACAGATACGCAGTATTTT.

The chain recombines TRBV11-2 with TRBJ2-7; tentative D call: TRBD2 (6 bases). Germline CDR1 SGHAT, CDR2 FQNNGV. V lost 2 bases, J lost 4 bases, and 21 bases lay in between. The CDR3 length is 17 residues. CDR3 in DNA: TGTGCCAGCAGCTTAACGGACCCCGGGAGCCGAAAATACGAGCAGTACTTC. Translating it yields CASSLTDPGSRKYEQYF.

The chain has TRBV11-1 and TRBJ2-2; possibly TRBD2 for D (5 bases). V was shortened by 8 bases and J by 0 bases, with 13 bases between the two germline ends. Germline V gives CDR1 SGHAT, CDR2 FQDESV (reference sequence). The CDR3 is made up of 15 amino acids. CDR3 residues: CASVVTGANTGELFF. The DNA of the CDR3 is TGTGCCAGCGTGGTAACCGGGGCGAACACCGGGGAGCTGTTTTTT.